The source of this TCR beta chain is a study of T cells after posttransplantation cyclophosphamide. Clones were read by immunoSEQ multiplex PCR, and TCRdb kept only the in-frame ones, dropping some. The specimen has approximately 31,000 clones, none found just once. General observations from the study: Blood and skin or GI T cell repertoires showed limited TRB overlap. Later post-transplant blood repertoires were often dominated by donor CD8+ memory clones.

This related bone marrow graft donor gave peripheral blood on the day of marrow donation. Looked up from germline, CDR1 is MNHEY and CDR2 is SVGAGI. Trimming pared 0 bases from V and 7 bases from J, leaving 9 bases between. CDR3 length: 13 amino acids. This clone was seen at least ten times. Its antigen is not known. This TCR derives from a woman between 25 and 40 years old in good health and a related stem cell transplant donor. Input material: PBMCs. The rearrangement links TRBV6-5 to TRBJ1-2, with D unresolved. The chain's CDR3 is CASSYSRVSGYTF. CDR3 nucleotide sequence: TGTGCCAGCAGTTACTCGAGGGTTAGTGGCTACACCTTC.